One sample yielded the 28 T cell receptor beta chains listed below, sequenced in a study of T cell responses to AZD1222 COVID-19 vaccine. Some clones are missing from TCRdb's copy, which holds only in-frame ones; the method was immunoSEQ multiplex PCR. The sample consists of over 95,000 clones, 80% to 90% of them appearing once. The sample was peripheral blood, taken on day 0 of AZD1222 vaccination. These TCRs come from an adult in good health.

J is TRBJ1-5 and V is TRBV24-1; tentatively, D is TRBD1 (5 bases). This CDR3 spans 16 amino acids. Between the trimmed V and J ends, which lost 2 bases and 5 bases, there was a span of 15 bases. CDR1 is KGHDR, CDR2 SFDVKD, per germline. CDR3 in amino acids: CATSDSRGGEHQPQHF. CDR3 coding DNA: TGTGCCACCAGTGATTCCCGGGGGGGGGAACATCAGCCCCAGCATTTT.

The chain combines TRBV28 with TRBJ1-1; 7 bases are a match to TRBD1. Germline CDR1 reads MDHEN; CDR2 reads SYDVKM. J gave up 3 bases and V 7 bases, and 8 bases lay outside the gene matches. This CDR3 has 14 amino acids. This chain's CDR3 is CASTNQGGYTEAFF. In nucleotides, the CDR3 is TGTGCCAGCACCAACCAGGGGGGCTACACTGAAGCTTTCTTT. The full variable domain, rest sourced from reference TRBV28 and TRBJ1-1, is DVKVTQSSRYLVKRTGEKVFLECVQDMDHENMFWYRQDPGLGLRLIYFSYDVKMKEKGDIPEGYSVSREKKERFSLILESASTNQTSMYLCASTNQGGYTEAFFGQGTRLTVV.

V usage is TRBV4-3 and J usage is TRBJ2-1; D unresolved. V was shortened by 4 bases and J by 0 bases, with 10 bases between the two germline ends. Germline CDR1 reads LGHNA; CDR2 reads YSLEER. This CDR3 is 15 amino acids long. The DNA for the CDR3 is TGCGCCAGCAGCCTCCAAGCTATCTCCTACAATGAGCAGTTCTTC. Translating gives CASSLQAISYNEQFF.

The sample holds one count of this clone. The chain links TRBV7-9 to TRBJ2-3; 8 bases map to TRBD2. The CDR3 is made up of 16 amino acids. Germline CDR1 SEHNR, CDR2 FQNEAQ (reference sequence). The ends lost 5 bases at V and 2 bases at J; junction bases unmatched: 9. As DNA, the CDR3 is TGTGCCAGCAGCCATCCAGCGGGAGTTCTCACAGATACGCAGTATTTT. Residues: CASSHPAGVLTDTQYF.

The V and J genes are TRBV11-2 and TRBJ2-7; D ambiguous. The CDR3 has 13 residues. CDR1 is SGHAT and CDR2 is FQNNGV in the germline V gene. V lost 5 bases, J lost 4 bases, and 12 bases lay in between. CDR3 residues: CASSPRTPYEQYF. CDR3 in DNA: TGTGCCAGCAGCCCGCGAACCCCTTACGAGCAGTACTTC.

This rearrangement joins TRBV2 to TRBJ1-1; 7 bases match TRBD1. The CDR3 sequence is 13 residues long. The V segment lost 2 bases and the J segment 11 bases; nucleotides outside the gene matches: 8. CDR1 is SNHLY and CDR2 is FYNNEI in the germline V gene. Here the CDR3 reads CASSERLGQSAFF. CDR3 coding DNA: TGTGCCAGCAGTGAAAGGTTGGGACAGTCGGCTTTCTTT.

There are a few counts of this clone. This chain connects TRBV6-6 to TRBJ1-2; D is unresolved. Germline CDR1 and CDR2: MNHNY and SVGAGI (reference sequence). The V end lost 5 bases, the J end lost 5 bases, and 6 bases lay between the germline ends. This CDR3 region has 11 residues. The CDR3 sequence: CASSPEYGYTF. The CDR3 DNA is TGTGCCAGCAGTCCAGAATATGGCTACACCTTC.

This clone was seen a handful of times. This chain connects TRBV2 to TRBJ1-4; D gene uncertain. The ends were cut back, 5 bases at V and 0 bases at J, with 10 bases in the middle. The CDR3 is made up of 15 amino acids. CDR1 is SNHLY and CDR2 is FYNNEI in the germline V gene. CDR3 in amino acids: CASSPGLTTNEKLFF. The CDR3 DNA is TGTGCCAGCAGTCCTGGGCTCACAACTAATGAAAAACTGTTTTTT.

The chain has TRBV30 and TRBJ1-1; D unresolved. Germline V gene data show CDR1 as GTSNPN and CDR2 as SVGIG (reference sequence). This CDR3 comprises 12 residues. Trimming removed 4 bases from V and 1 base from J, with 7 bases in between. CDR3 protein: CAWNPGNTEAFF. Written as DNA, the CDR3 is TGTGCCTGGAATCCGGGGAACACTGAAGCTTTCTTT.

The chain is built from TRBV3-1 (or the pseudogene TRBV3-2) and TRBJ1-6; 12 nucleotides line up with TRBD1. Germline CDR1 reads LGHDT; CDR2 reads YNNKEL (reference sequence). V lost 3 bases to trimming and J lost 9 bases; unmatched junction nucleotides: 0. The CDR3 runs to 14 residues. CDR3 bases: TGTGCCAGCAGCCAGGGACAGGGGGCTTCACCCCTCCACTTT. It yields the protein CASSQGQGASPLHF.

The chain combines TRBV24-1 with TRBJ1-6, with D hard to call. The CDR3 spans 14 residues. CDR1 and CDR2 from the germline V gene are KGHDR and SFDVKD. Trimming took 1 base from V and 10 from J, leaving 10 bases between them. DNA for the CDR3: TGTGCCACCAGTGATTTCTGGCCGGGGTCACCCCTCCACTTT. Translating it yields CATSDFWPGSPLHF.

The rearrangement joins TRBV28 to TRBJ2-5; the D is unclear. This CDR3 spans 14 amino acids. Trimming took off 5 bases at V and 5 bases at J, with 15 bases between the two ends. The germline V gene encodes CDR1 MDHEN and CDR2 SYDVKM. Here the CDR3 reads CASSPRRERETQYF. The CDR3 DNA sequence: TGTGCCAGCAGTCCCCGGAGAGAAAGGGAGACCCAGTACTTC.

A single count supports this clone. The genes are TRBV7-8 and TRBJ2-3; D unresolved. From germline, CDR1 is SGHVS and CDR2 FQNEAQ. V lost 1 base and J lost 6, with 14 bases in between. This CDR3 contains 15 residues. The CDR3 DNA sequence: TGTGCCAGCAGCTTAGTTAGTTCTAGTTCGGATACGCAGTATTTT. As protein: CASSLVSSSSDTQYF.

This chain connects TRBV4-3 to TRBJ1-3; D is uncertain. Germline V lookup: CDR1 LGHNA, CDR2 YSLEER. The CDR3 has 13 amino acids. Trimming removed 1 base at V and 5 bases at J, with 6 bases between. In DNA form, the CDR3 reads TGCGCCAGCAGCCAAGGAGGCCGAAACACCATATATTTT. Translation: CASSQGGRNTIYF.

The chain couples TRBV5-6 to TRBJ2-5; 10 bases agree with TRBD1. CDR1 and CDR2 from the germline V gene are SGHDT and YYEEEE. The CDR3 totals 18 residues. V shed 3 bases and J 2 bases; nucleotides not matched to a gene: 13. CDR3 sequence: CASSSDRGLLRVQETQYF. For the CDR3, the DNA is TGTGCCAGCAGCTCAGACAGGGGGCTACTCAGGGTTCAAGAGACCCAGTACTTC. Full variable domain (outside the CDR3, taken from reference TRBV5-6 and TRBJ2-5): DAGVTQSPTHLIKTRGQQVTLRCSPKSGHDTVSWYQQALGQGPQFIFQYYEEEERQRGNFPDRFSGHQFPNYSSELNVNALLLGDSALYLCASSSDRGLLRVQETQYFGPGTRLLVL.

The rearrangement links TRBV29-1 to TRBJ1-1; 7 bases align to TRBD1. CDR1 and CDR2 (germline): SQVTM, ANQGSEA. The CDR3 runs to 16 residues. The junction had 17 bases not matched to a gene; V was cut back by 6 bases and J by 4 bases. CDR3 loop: CSVAGRNRGGSTEAFF. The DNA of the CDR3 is TGCAGCGTCGCCGGCAGGAACAGGGGTGGGAGCACTGAAGCTTTCTTT.

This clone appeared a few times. CDR3 sequence reads: CASSPPGNSPLHF. In nucleotides, the CDR3 is TGTGCCAGCAGTCCGCCCGGTAATTCACCCCTCCACTTT. This rearrangement joins TRBV28 to TRBJ1-6, with D unclear. Germline CDR1 and CDR2: MDHEN and SYDVKM. The CDR3 extends over 13 amino acids. Trimming left V 5 bases short and J 6 bases short, with 8 bases between.

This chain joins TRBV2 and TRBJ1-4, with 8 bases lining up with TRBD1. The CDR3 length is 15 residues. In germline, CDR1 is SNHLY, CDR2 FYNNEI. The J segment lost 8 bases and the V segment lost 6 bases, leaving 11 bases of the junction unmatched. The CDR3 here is CASSNQQGGREKLFF. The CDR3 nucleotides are TGTGCCAGCAGCAACCAACAGGGGGGTCGGGAAAAACTGTTTTTT.

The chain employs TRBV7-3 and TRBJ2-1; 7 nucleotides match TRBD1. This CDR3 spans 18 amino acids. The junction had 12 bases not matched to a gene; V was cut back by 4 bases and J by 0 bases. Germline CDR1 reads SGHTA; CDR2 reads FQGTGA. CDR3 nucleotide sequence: TGTGCCAGCAGCTCCATACCTACAGGGGTAAGCTCCTACAATGAGCAGTTCTTC. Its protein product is CASSSIPTGVSSYNEQFF.

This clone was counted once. In DNA form, the CDR3 reads TGTGCCTGGCTTAGACAGGACACTGAAGCTTTCTTT. Translating it yields CAWLRQDTEAFF. J is TRBJ1-1 and V is TRBV30; a possible D gene is TRBD1 (6 bases). The CDR3 has 12 amino acids. Trimming removed 5 bases at V and 3 bases at J, with 10 bases between. Germline CDR1 is GTSNPN and CDR2 is SVGIG (reference sequence).

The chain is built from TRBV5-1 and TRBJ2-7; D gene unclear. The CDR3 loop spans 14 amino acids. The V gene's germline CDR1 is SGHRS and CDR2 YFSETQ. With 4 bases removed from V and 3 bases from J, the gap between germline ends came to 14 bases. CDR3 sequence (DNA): TGCGCCAGCAGCGAAGACCCCTCGGGCTACGAGCAGTACTTC. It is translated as CASSEDPSGYEQYF.

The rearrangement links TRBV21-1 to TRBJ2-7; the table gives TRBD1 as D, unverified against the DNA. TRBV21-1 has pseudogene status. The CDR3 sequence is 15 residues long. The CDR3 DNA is TGTGCCAGCAGCAAGGGGACGCAGGGGACGGAAGAGCAGTACTTC. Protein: CASSKGTQGTEEQYF.

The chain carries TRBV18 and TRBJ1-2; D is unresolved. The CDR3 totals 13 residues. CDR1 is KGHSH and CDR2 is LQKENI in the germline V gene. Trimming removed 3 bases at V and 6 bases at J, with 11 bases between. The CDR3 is CASSPSGWDGYTF. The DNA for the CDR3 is TGTGCCAGCTCACCGTCGGGGTGGGATGGCTACACCTTC.

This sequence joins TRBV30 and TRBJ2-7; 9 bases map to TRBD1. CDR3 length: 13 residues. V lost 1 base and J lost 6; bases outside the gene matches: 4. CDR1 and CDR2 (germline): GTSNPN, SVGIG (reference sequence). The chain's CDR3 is CAWSGTGASEQYF. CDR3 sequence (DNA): TGTGCCTGGAGTGGGACAGGGGCTAGCGAGCAGTACTTC.

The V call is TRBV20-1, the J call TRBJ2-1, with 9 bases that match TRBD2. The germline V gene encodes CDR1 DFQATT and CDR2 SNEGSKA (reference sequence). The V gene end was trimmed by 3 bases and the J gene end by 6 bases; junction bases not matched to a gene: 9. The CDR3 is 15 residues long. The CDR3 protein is CSASRAGGRSNEQFF. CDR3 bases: TGCAGTGCTAGTAGGGCGGGAGGGAGGTCCAATGAGCAGTTCTTC.

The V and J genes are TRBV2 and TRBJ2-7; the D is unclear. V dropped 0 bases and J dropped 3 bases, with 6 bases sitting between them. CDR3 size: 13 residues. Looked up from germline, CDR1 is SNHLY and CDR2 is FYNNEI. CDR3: CASSEARNYEQYF. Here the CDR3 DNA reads TGTGCCAGCAGTGAAGCGAGGAACTACGAGCAGTACTTC. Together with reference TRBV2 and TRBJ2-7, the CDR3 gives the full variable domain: EPEVTQTPSHQVTQMGQEVILRCVPISNHLYFYWYRQILGQKVEFLVSFYNNEISEKSEIFDDQFSVERPDGSNFTLKIRSTKLEDSAMYFCASSEARNYEQYFGPGTRLTVT.

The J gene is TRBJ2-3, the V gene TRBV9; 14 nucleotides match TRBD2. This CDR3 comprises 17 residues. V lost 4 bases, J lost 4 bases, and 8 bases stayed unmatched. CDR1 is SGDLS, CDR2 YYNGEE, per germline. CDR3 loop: CASSSRGGLAGADTQYF. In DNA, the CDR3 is TGTGCCAGCAGCTCTAGAGGGGGACTAGCGGGAGCAGATACGCAGTATTTT.

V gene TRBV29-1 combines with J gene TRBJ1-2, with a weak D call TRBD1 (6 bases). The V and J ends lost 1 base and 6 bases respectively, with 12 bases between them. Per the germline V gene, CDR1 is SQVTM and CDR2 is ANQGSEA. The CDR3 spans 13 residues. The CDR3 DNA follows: TGCAGCGTTGAAGCTCCAGGGGAGCATGGCTACACCTTC. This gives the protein CSVEAPGEHGYTF.